This T cell receptor (beta chain) comes out of a study of T-cell reconstitution after alpha-beta-depleted transplantation in children. It was with unique molecular identifiers that the TCRbeta library was prepared. Each CDR3 protein gets one entry after TCRdb re-called the PCR reads with MiXCR. This sample has roughly 590,000 distinct CDR3 sequences; roughly 17% occur once, and the top ten carry under 1.2%. The CDR3 has 14 amino acids. In germline, CDR1 is MNHEY, CDR2 SMNVEV (reference sequence). V gave up 6 bases and J gave up 5 bases, with 14 bases separating them. This receptor was taken from a human donor who donated a stem cell graft to a child with acute myeloid leukemia. The sample was PBMCs from the stem cell graft donor, taken from the stem cell graft. The genes are TRBV27 and TRBJ2-1; maybe TRBD2 (6 bases). The CDR3 protein is CASRQPSVHNEQFF. DNA of the CDR3: TGTGCCAGCAGACAACCTAGCGTACACAATGAGCAGTTCTTC.